A single sample is the source of the 19 T cell receptor beta chains below, sequenced in a study of blood T cell repertoires in COVID-19. Clones were read by immunoSEQ multiplex PCR, and TCRdb kept only the in-frame ones, dropping some. The table records approximately 85,000 clones, about nine tenths of them present only once. The sequenced material came from peripheral blood. The receptors come from a woman aged 50 to 60 with active or convalescent COVID-19.

The chain is built from TRBV6-5 and TRBJ2-1; 7 nucleotides align to TRBD1. Germline trimming cut 6 bases from V and 0 bases from J; bases unmatched to any gene: 5. Germline loops: CDR1 MNHEY, CDR2 SVGAGI. The CDR3 is 15 amino acids. CDR3 DNA: TGTGCCAGCAGACAAGGGGGCATCTCCTACAATGAGCAGTTCTTC. This encodes CASRQGGISYNEQFF.

The chain employs TRBV14 and TRBJ1-2; TRBD1 aligns across 7 bases. Germline V gives CDR1 SGHDN, CDR2 FVKESK. This CDR3 contains 14 residues. V was pared by 5 bases and J by 4 bases, with 7 bases of the junction left unmatched. CDR3 DNA: TGTGCCAGCAGCTCAGGACAGGACCTCTATGGCTACACCTTC. It is translated as CASSSGQDLYGYTF.

This sequence joins TRBV4-3 and TRBJ2-2; no reliable D call. V was pared by 5 bases and J by 1 base, with 11 bases between. From germline, CDR1 is LGHNA and CDR2 YSLEER. This CDR3 spans 15 amino acids. In DNA form, the CDR3 reads TGCGCCAGCAGCACTTCCCCCCGGAACACCGGGGAGCTGTTTTTT. Residues: CASSTSPRNTGELFF.

The table lists this clone with a few counts. V gene TRBV19 combines with J gene TRBJ2-5; no clear D. Germline V gives CDR1 LNHDA, CDR2 SQIVND (reference sequence). Trimming left V 3 bases short and J 5 bases short, with 13 bases between. The CDR3 spans 14 residues. CDR3 coding DNA: TGTGCCAGTAGTATCGCGGCATCCCTGGAGACCCAGTACTTC. The encoded protein is CASSIAASLETQYF.

This CDR3 reads CASSLFQRSEQYF. CDR3 nucleotides: TGTGCCAGCAGCTTATTTCAACGCAGCGAGCAGTACTTC. This rearrangement joins TRBV5-6 to TRBJ2-7; the D is unclear. Trimming took 2 bases from V and 6 from J, leaving 12 bases between them. The CDR3 loop spans 13 amino acids. Germline V CDR1 and CDR2: SGHDT, YYEEEE. Variable domain in full (rest from reference TRBV5-6 and TRBJ2-7): DAGVTQSPTHLIKTRGQQVTLRCSPKSGHDTVSWYQQALGQGPQFIFQYYEEEERQRGNFPDRFSGHQFPNYSSELNVNALLLGDSALYLCASSLFQRSEQYFGPGTRLTVT.

The chain recombines TRBV25-1 with TRBJ1-5; D unresolved. Per germline, CDR1 MGHDK and CDR2 SYGVNS. The CDR3 length is 12 residues. With 8 bases removed from V and 4 bases from J, the gap between germline ends came to 9 bases. CDR3 region: CASSFPNQPQHF. CDR3 nucleotide sequence: TGTGCCAGCTCCTTCCCGAATCAGCCCCAGCATTTT.

The chain carries TRBV4-2 and TRBJ1-5, with TRBD1 identical over 8 bases. Germline V lookup: CDR1 LGHNA, CDR2 YNFKEQ. CDR3 size: 15 residues. V lost 4 bases to trimming and J lost 2 bases; unmatched junction nucleotides: 4. The CDR3 reads CASSPQTGGNQPQHF. CDR3 nucleotide sequence: TGTGCCAGCAGCCCGCAGACAGGGGGCAATCAGCCCCAGCATTTT.

This chain joins TRBV19 and TRBJ1-6; D is ambiguous. CDR3 length equals 12 residues. V was pared by 10 bases and J by 6 bases, with 10 bases between. Germline CDR1 LNHDA, CDR2 SQIVND (reference sequence). The CDR3 region is CATSGVNSPLHF. For the CDR3, the DNA is TGTGCCACCAGCGGGGTTAATTCACCCCTCCACTTT.

The gene calls are TRBV28 and TRBJ1-2, with 8 bases identical to TRBD1. V lost 1 base to trimming and J lost 0 bases; unmatched junction nucleotides: 4. Germline CDR1 and CDR2: MDHEN and SYDVKM. This CDR3 is 16 amino acids long. The CDR3 DNA reads TGTGCCAGCAGTTTATCCGGGACAGGAGCTAACTATGGCTACACCTTC. It translates to CASSLSGTGANYGYTF.

This clone has just one count. The chain couples TRBV7-6 to TRBJ1-3; 9 nucleotides align to TRBD1. The CDR3 sequence is 16 residues long. With 5 bases clipped from V and 0 bases from J, the junction kept 5 bases outside the gene matches. CDR1 is SGHVS, CDR2 FNYEAQ, per germline. Written as DNA, the CDR3 is TGTGCCAGCAGCATGGGACAGGGCCTCTCTGGAAACACCATATATTTT. Translating gives CASSMGQGLSGNTIYF.

The CDR3 nucleotides are TGTGCCAGCAGCTTAGGACAGCGTCGACCTGGAAACACCATATATTTT. It specifies CASSLGQRRPGNTIYF. V and J are TRBV7-2 and TRBJ1-3; a possible D gene is TRBD1 (5 bases). Trimming cost V 1 base and J 2 bases, with 12 bases left between them. This CDR3 spans 16 amino acids. In germline, CDR1 is SGHTA, CDR2 FQGNSA.

This clone appeared a single time. The chain recombines TRBV19 with TRBJ1-6, with 7 bases lining up with TRBD1. Looked up from germline, CDR1 is LNHDA and CDR2 is SQIVND (reference sequence). The CDR3 runs to 16 residues. The V segment lost 8 bases and the J segment 1 base; nucleotides outside the gene matches: 8. CDR3: CASLPRTGSYNSPLHF. CDR3 DNA: TGTGCCAGTCTCCCCAGGACAGGATCCTATAATTCACCCCTCCACTTT.

This chain links TRBV12-3 or TRBV12-4 with TRBJ2-5; weak D call: TRBD2 (6 bases). Trimming took 6 bases from V and 0 from J, leaving 8 bases between them. The length of the CDR3 is 13 residues. CDR3 loop: CASSRDYQETQYF. The CDR3 nucleotides are TGTGCCAGCAGCAGGGACTACCAAGAGACCCAGTACTTC.

Only one count was recorded for this clone. The J gene is TRBJ1-1, the V gene TRBV14; D not certain. CDR3 length: 15 residues. The germline V gene encodes CDR1 SGHDN and CDR2 FVKESK. V was shortened by 0 bases and J by 0 bases, with 8 bases between the two germline ends. The CDR3 reads CASSQEHKMNTEAFF. CDR3 bases: TGTGCCAGCAGCCAAGAGCACAAGATGAACACTGAAGCTTTCTTT.

This clone was observed a handful of times. The chain is built from TRBV9 and TRBJ2-7; D not certain. V lost 0 bases and J lost 3, with 10 bases in between. The CDR3 sequence is 14 residues long. Germline V gene lookup returns CDR1 SGDLS and CDR2 YYNGEE. CDR3 amino acids: CASSVGPASYEQYF. CDR3 bases: TGTGCCAGCAGCGTAGGCCCAGCTAGCTACGAGCAGTACTTC.

The chain links TRBV6-5 to TRBJ1-6; 8 nucleotides align to TRBD1. V lost 8 bases and J lost 9; bases outside the gene matches: 12. This CDR3 comprises 15 residues. Germline V gene lookup returns CDR1 MNHEY and CDR2 SVGAGI. The CDR3 nucleotides are TGTGCCAGCCGTCAGGGGGCGCTTCGAGGTTCACCCCTCCACTTT. Encoded protein: CASRQGALRGSPLHF.

The chain is built from TRBV9 and TRBJ2-2, with D hard to call. The germline CDR1 and CDR2 sequences are SGDLS and YYNGEE. The V end was cut by 4 bases, the J end by 3 bases, with 13 bases between. The CDR3 is 15 residues long. This CDR3 is CASSPSRMDTGELFF. In DNA form, the CDR3 reads TGTGCCAGCAGCCCGTCCAGGATGGACACCGGGGAGCTGTTTTTT.

The chain's CDR3 is CAWSDQGNTIYF. The CDR3 nucleotides read TGTGCCTGGAGTGATCAAGGAAACACCATATATTTT. This chain connects TRBV30 to TRBJ1-3; D not certain. The CDR3 contains 12 residues. In germline, CDR1 is GTSNPN, CDR2 SVGIG (reference sequence). Trimming pared 1 base from V and 4 bases from J, leaving 5 bases between.

The chain joins TRBV7-9 to TRBJ1-1; 8 positions agree with TRBD1. CDR1 is SEHNR, CDR2 FQNEAQ, per germline (reference sequence). There are 14 residues in the CDR3. V was clipped by 7 bases and J by 1 base; unmatched bases: 5. The CDR3, as DNA: TGTGCCAGCACCCAGACAGGGGCGAACACTGAAGCTTTCTTT. As protein: CASTQTGANTEAFF.